Given below is one T cell receptor (beta chain) in context. Its antigen is not identified. Cycle 7 day 1, cycle 4 day 1, and baseline were the timepoints at which blood was sampled. This specimen comes from a study of OX40 agonist ivuxolimab in advanced cancers. Study-wide background: Enrolled patients in dose escalation had cancers that were hepatocellular carcinoma, melanoma, renal cell or head and neck cancer. Broader study findings: At 0.1 to 3.0 mg/kg, clonal expansion of CD4+ and CD8+ blood T cells had occurred by week 6.

The protocol was immunoSEQ multiplex PCR, while the TCRdb copy is restricted to in-frame clones and leaves out a portion. The data contain 77,000 or so clones, 85% to 95% of them seen just once; the ten biggest clones take up about 0.32%. Trimming stripped 4 bases from V and 0 bases from J, with 9 bases between. CDR3 length: 14 amino acids. The source was CD4+ or CD8+ T cells sorted from blood, collected in a trial of the OX40 agonist ivuxolimab. The TCR originated in an adult with an advanced solid tumor such as melanoma, head and neck, liver or kidney cancer. This sequence joins TRBV23-1 and TRBJ1-1; D gene uncertain. TRBV23-1 is an ORF for which the function is uncertain. The CDR3, as DNA: TGCGCCAGCAGTCCTTGGACCATGAACACTGAAGCTTTCTTT. It specifies CASSPWTMNTEAFF.